Following are 11 T cell receptor beta chains from one sample sequenced in a study of cytomegalovirus exposure and HLA in healthy donors. The study ran its PCR with 60 Vbeta and 13 Jbeta primers. TCRdb's table, derived via immunoSEQ multiplex PCR, lists solely in-frame clones and lacks some. The sample includes fewer than 250,000 clones, 87% of them seen just once. The material sequenced was PBMCs. These receptors came from a man younger than 45 in good health and CMV-seronegative.

The chain recombines TRBV7-9 with TRBJ1-2, with 7 positions matching TRBD1. The trim removed 4 bases at V and 8 bases at J, leaving 4 bases unmatched. The CDR3 loop spans 12 amino acids. Germline loops: CDR1 SEHNR, CDR2 FQNEAQ (reference sequence). This chain's CDR3 is CASSSPRGGYTF. CDR3 bases: TGTGCCAGCAGCTCTCCCAGGGGGGGCTACACCTTC.

The chain carries TRBV6-1 and TRBJ2-7; 8 nucleotides agree with TRBD2. The trim removed 3 bases at V and 1 base at J, leaving 17 bases unmatched. The CDR3 runs 19 residues. Germline V CDR1 and CDR2: MNHNS, SASEGT. The CDR3 nucleotides read TGTGCCAGCAGTGACCCGGGACTAGGAAGACTTATAGGATCCTACGAGCAGTACTTC. Its translation is CASSDPGLGRLIGSYEQYF.

This clone has only a few counts. The genes are TRBV23-1 and TRBJ1-2, with 8 nucleotides matching TRBD1. TRBV23-1 is flagged as an ORF with uncertain function. V was clipped by 6 bases and J by 7 bases; unmatched bases: 13. CDR3 length equals 15 residues. The CDR3 coding sequence is TGCGCCAGCAGGGAAGGACAGGGCGGATTTCGTGGCTACACCTTC. This gives the protein CASREGQGGFRGYTF.

The chain recombines TRBV7-6 with TRBJ2-5; D is possibly TRBD1 (5 bases). The germline CDR1 and CDR2 sequences are SGHVS and FNYEAQ. This CDR3 has 13 amino acids. V gave up 4 bases and J gave up 2 bases, with 8 bases separating them. The CDR3 sequence is CASSYDSQETQYF. The CDR3 DNA sequence: TGTGCCAGCAGCTATGACAGTCAAGAGACCCAGTACTTC. Combining the CDR3 with reference TRBV7-6 and TRBJ2-5 gives the whole variable domain GAGVSQSPRYKVTKRGQDVALRCDPISGHVSLYWYRQALGQGPEFLTYFNYEAQQDKSGLPNDRFSAERPEGSISTLTIQRTEQRDSAMYRCASSYDSQETQYFGPGTRLLVL.

V is TRBV11-2 and J is TRBJ2-7; 9 nucleotides line up with TRBD1. The CDR3 totals 14 residues. The germline V gene encodes CDR1 SGHAT and CDR2 FQNNGV. V trimming: 3 bases; J trimming: 2 bases; junction bases outside the gene matches: 2. As DNA, the CDR3 is TGTGCCAGCAGCTTCGGGACAGGGACCTACGAGCAGTACTTC. Amino acids: CASSFGTGTYEQYF.

In its sample, this clone was seen once. This rearrangement joins TRBV6-5 to TRBJ2-5, with D tentatively TRBD2 (6 bases). The CDR3 is 15 residues long. V was pared by 5 bases and J by 3 bases, with 16 bases between. Per germline, CDR1 MNHEY and CDR2 SVGAGI. CDR3 loop: CASSPLRREEETQYF. CDR3 bases: TGTGCCAGCAGTCCCCTCAGGCGGGAAGAAGAGACCCAGTACTTC.

The chain joins TRBV2 to TRBJ1-1; D uncertain. The ends were cut back, 4 bases at V and 1 base at J, with 13 bases in the middle. CDR1 is SNHLY and CDR2 is FYNNEI in the germline V gene. The CDR3 covers 15 residues. The CDR3 spells CASSGQPRKNTEAFF. The CDR3 region has the DNA TGTGCCAGCAGTGGTCAGCCGAGGAAGAACACTGAAGCTTTCTTT.

The chain carries TRBV4-1 and TRBJ1-2, with D perhaps TRBD1 (6 bases). Germline assignment: CDR1 MGHRA and CDR2 YSYEKL. CDR3 length equals 15 residues. V was trimmed by 0 bases and J by 2 bases, leaving 10 bases between them. Here the CDR3 reads CASSQDSQGNYGYTF. As DNA, the CDR3 is TGCGCCAGCAGCCAAGATAGTCAGGGGAACTATGGCTACACCTTC.

The chain has TRBV7-2 and TRBJ2-3, with 7 positions matching TRBD1. The CDR3 loop spans 15 amino acids. The germline V gene has CDR1 SGHTA and CDR2 FQGNSA. V was pared by 4 bases and J by 2 bases, with 6 bases of the junction left unmatched. The CDR3 DNA reads TGTGCCAGCAGCTACTGGGACAGCTACACAGATACGCAGTATTTT. Encoded protein: CASSYWDSYTDTQYF. The variable domain in full, completed from reference TRBV7-2 and TRBJ2-3, reads GAGVSQSPSNKVTEKGKDVELRCDPISGHTALYWYRQSLGQGLEFLIYFQGNSAPDKSGLPSDRFSAERTGGSVSTLTIQRTQQEDSAVYLCASSYWDSYTDTQYFGPGTRLTVL.

This chain uses TRBV28 with TRBJ1-2; weak D call: TRBD1 (6 bases). There are 12 residues in the CDR3. Germline CDR1 reads MDHEN; CDR2 reads SYDVKM. As DNA, the CDR3 is TGTACTACAGGGAGGGCAAACTATGGCTACACCTTC. Its protein is CTTGRANYGYTF.

The CDR3 spells CASSLRGTGGRHEQFF. CDR3 DNA sequence: TGTGCCAGCAGTTTGAGAGGGACAGGGGGCAGGCATGAGCAGTTCTTC. The chain recombines TRBV28 with TRBJ2-1; 12 nucleotides line up with TRBD1. The ends lost 3 bases at V and 8 bases at J; junction bases unmatched: 8. The CDR3 spans 16 residues. Germline values: CDR1 MDHEN, CDR2 SYDVKM.